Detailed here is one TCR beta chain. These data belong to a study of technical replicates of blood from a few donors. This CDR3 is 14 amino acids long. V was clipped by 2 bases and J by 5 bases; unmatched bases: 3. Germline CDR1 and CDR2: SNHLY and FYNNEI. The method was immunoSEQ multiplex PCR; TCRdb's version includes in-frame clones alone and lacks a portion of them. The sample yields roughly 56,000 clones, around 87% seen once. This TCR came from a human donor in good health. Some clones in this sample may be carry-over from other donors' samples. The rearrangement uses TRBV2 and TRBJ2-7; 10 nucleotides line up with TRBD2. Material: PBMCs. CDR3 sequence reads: CASSESLAGDEQYF. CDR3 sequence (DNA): TGTGCCAGCAGTGAATCCCTAGCGGGAGACGAGCAGTACTTC.